Listed below are T cell receptor beta chains from one sample, sequenced in a study of blood T cells in healthy people across ages. TCRdb recomputed calls from the 5' RACE reads with MiXCR, one row per CDR3 protein. Of hundreds of thousands of distinct CDR3 sequences listed, around 27% were seen once; the top ten hold 25% to 30%. The sample taken for sequencing was blood. The receptor source for this set is a woman in her 70s in good health. Each CDR3 is given with its conserved first and last residue. Clone size is shown for a subset of rows, as once, few, many or a class of expanded clone.

clone size: few
V gene: TRBV5-1
CDR3 protein: CASKGLISGRNDEQYF

clone size: .
V gene: TRBV24-1
CDR3 protein: CATSTRSQAGELFF

clone size: few
V gene: TRBV28
CDR3 protein: CASSYLPTSSNYGYTF

clone size: .
V gene: TRBV6-5
CDR3 protein: CASSYFMVTGANVLTF

clone size: many
V gene: TRBV28
CDR3 protein: CASSEAQGSGNTIYF

clone size: few
V gene: TRBV12-3/TRBV12-4
CDR3 protein: CASSGTSGPQGQFF

clone size: .
V gene: TRBV20-1
CDR3 protein: CSANPRKGLSYEQYF

clone size: .
V gene: TRBV10-3
CDR3 protein: CAISEFYINGYTF

clone size: .
V gene: TRBV25-1
CDR3 protein: CANSEGSSTDTQYF

clone size: few
V gene: TRBV10-3
CDR3 protein: CAISRGGQDPQYF

clone size: .
V gene: TRBV11-2
CDR3 protein: CASSPISGPGGGQFF

clone size: .
V gene: TRBV3-1
CDR3 protein: CASSQSKGLAFF

clone size: few
V gene: TRBV5-1
CDR3 protein: CASGDVSLGANVLTF

clone size: .
V gene: TRBV7-9
CDR3 protein: CASSFSIGTPDTQYF

clone size: few
V gene: TRBV20-1
CDR3 protein: CSARDRAFAEKLFF

clone size: .
V gene: TRBV12-3/TRBV12-4
CDR3 protein: CASTRSGNTEAFF

clone size: .
V gene: TRBV6-5
CDR3 protein: CASRPGDRYGYTF

clone size: .
V gene: TRBV6-6
CDR3 protein: CASALGGEGYTF

clone size: few
V gene: TRBV28
CDR3 protein: CASSLTGATYYGYTF

clone size: .
V gene: TRBV12-3/TRBV12-4
CDR3 protein: CASSRRAADGYTF

clone size: few
V gene: TRBV29-1
CDR3 protein: CSYRDNLGEKLFF

clone size: .
V gene: TRBV12-3/TRBV12-4
CDR3 protein: CASSLTGGYQPQHF

clone size: .
V gene: TRBV6-6
CDR3 protein: CAGSGGQGSGNTIYF

clone size: .
V gene: TRBV7-2
CDR3 protein: CASSLKVDGYTF

clone size: .
V gene: TRBV28
CDR3 protein: CASSLNNEKLFF

clone size: few
V gene: TRBV29-1
CDR3 protein: CSVEDGQEETQYF

clone size: .
V gene: TRBV14
CDR3 protein: CASSQDVGRSGELFF

clone size: .
V gene: TRBV20-1
CDR3 protein: CNGPGTGCSGNTIYF

clone size: .
V gene: TRBV9
CDR3 protein: CASSAQDSLNEKLFF

clone size: .
V gene: TRBV6-6
CDR3 protein: CASKSGLALADYEQYF

clone size: .
V gene: TRBV29-1
CDR3 protein: CSVEGGRGGYTF

clone size: .
V gene: TRBV10-3
CDR3 protein: CAISFGSLPTEKLFF